One and the same sample provided the 4 T cell receptor beta chains below, sequenced in a study of OX40 agonist ivuxolimab in advanced cancers. TCRdb keeps only in-frame clones here, not all; method: immunoSEQ multiplex PCR. The sample lists roughly 70,000 clones, roughly 80% occurring once. Sequences were derived from CD4+ or CD8+ T cells sorted from blood, sampled in a trial of the OX40 agonist ivuxolimab. The receptor set was obtained from an adult with an advanced solid tumor such as melanoma, head and neck, liver or kidney cancer.

J is TRBJ2-7 and V is TRBV7-9; no reliable D call. This CDR3 comprises 14 residues. The V end lost 1 base, the J end lost 3 bases, and 10 bases lay between the germline ends. The germline V gene has CDR1 SEHNR and CDR2 FQNEAQ (reference sequence). The CDR3 region is CASSLDRLIYEQYF. CDR3 nucleotide sequence: TGTGCCAGCAGCTTAGACAGACTGATCTACGAGCAGTACTTC. Variable domain in full (rest from reference TRBV7-9 and TRBJ2-7): DTGVSQNPRHKITKRGQNVTFRCDPISEHNRLYWYRQTLGQGPEFLTYFQNEAQLEKSRLLSDRFSAERPKGSFSTLEIQRTEQGDSAMYLCASSLDRLIYEQYFGPGTRLTVT.

V and J are TRBV6-1 and TRBJ1-2; no definite D call. The CDR3 totals 15 residues. Looked up from germline, CDR1 is MNHNS and CDR2 is SASEGT. The V gene lost 4 bases and the J gene lost 5 bases, with 17 bases spanning the gap. The CDR3 protein is CASSVAPTGGYGYTF. CDR3 in DNA: TGTGCCAGCAGTGTCGCCCCCACGGGAGGGTATGGCTACACCTTC.

The DNA for the CDR3 is TGTGCCAGCAGCTTGGCCCGGACTAGCGGGGGGACAGATACGCAGTATTTT. It specifies CASSLARTSGGTDTQYF. The chain recombines TRBV5-4 with TRBJ2-3, with 14 bases fitting TRBD2. The V gene end was trimmed by 0 bases and the J gene end by 3 bases; junction bases not matched to a gene: 3. In germline, CDR1 is SGHNT, CDR2 YYREEE (reference sequence). CDR3 length: 17 amino acids.

The chain couples TRBV27 to TRBJ2-2; 9 nucleotides align to TRBD1. J was trimmed by 4 bases and V by 5 bases; bases with no gene match: 8. Germline V gene lookup returns CDR1 MNHEY and CDR2 SMNVEV (reference sequence). This CDR3 is 16 amino acids long. The CDR3 loop is CASSTRDRGGTGELFF. The CDR3, as DNA: TGTGCCAGCAGTACACGCGACAGGGGGGGCACCGGGGAGCTGTTTTTT.